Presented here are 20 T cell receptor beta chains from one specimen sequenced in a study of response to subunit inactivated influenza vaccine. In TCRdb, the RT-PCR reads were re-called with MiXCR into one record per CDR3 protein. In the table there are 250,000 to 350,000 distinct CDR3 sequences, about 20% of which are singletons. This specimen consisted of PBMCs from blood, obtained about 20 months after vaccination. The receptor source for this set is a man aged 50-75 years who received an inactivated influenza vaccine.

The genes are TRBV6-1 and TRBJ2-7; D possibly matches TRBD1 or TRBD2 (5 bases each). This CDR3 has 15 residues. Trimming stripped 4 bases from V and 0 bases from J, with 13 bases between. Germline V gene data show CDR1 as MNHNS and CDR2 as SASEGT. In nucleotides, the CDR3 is TGTGCCAGCAGTGCAGAGGGGCTACTCTCCTACGAGCAGTACTTC. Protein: CASSAEGLLSYEQYF.

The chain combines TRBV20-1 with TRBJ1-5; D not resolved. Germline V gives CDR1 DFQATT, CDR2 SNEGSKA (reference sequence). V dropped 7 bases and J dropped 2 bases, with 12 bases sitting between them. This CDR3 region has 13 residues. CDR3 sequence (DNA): TGCAGTGGGGCAGAAGGTGGCAATCAGCCCCAGCATTTT. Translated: CSGAEGGNQPQHF.

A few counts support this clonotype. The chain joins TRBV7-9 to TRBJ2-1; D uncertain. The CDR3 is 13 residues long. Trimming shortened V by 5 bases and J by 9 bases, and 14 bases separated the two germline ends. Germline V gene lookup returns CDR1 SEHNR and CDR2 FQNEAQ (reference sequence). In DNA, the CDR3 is TGTGCCAGCAGCCAAACGACGTGGAGTGAGCAGTTCTTC. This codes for CASSQTTWSEQFF.

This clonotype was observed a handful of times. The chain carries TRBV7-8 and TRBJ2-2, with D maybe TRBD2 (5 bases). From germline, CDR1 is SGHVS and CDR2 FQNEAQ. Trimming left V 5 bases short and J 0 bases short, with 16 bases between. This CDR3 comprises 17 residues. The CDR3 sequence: CASSRRSRLANTGELFF. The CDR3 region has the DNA TGTGCCAGCAGCCGGAGGTCCAGGCTCGCGAACACCGGGGAGCTGTTTTTT.

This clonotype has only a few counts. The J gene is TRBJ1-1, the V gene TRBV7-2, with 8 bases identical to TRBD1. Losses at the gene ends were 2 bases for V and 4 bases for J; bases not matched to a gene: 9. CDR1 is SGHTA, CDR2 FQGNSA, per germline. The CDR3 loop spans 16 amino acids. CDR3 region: CASSLNPGQVSTEAFF. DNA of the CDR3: TGTGCCAGCAGCTTAAATCCGGGACAGGTTTCCACTGAAGCTTTCTTT.

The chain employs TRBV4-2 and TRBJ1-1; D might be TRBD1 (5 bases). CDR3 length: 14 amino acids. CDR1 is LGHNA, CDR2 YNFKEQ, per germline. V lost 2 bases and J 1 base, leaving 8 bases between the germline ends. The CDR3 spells CASSQQDRNTEAFF. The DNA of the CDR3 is TGTGCCAGCAGCCAACAAGACAGGAACACTGAAGCTTTCTTT.

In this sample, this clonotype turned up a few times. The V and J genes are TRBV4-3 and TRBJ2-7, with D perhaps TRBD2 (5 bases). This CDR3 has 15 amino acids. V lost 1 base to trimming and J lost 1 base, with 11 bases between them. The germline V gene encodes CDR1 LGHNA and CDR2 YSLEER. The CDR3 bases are TGCGCCAGCAGCCAAGGTGGCGGGTCATCCTACGAGCAGTACTTC. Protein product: CASSQGGGSSYEQYF.

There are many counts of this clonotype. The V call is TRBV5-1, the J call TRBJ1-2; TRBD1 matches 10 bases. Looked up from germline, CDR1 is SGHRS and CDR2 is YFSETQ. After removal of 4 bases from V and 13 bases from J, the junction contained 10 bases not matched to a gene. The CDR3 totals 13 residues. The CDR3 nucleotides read TGCGCCAGCAGCGTAGGACAGGGGGAAAGGTCCACCTTC. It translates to CASSVGQGERSTF.

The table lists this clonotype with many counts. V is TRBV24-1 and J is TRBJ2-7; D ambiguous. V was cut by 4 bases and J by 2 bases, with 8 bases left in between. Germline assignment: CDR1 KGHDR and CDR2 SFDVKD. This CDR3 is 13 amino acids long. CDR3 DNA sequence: TGTGCCACCAGTGAGGCCGGTACCTACGAGCAGTACTTC. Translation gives CATSEAGTYEQYF.

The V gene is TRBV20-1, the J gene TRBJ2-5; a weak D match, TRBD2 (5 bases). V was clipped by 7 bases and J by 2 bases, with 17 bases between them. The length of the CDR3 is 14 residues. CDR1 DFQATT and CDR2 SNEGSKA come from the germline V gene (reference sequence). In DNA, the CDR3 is TGCAGTGTAGTTTTGTTCCTAGCTCAAGAGACCCAGTACTTC. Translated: CSVVLFLAQETQYF.

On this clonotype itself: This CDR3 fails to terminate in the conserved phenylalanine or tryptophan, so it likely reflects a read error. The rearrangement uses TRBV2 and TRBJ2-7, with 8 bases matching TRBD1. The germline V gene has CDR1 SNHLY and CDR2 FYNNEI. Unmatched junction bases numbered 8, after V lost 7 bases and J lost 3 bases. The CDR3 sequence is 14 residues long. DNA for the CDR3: TGTGCCAGCAAAACCGGGACAGGAGGCTACGAGCAGTACCTC. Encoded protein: CASKTGTGGYEQYL.

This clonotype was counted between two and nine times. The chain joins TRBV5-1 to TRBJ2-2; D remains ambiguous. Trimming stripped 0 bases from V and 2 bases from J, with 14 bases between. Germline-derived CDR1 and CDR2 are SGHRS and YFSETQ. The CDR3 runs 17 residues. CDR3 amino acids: CASSLAFLGPNTGELFF. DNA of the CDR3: TGCGCCAGCAGCTTGGCCTTCCTAGGGCCCAACACCGGGGAGCTGTTTTTT.

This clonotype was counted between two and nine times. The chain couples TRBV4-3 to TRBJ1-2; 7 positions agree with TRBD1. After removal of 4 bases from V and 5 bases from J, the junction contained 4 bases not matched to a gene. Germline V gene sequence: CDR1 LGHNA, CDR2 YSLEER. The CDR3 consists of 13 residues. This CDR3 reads CASSRDSMYGYTF. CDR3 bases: TGCGCCAGCAGCCGGGACAGTATGTATGGCTACACCTTC.

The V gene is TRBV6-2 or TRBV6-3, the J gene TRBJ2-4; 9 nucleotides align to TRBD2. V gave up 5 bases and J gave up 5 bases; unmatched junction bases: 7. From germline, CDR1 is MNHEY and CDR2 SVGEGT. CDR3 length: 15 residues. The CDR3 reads CASSTTRTSENIQYF. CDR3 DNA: TGTGCCAGCAGTACGACCCGGACTAGCGAAAACATTCAGTACTTC.

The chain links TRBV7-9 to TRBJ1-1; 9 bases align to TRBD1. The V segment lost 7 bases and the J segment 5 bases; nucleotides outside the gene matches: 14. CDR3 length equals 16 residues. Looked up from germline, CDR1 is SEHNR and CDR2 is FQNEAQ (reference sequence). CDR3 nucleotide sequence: TGTGCCAGCACTCCGGGCGTCCGGACAGGGGATACTGAAGCTTTCTTT. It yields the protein CASTPGVRTGDTEAFF.

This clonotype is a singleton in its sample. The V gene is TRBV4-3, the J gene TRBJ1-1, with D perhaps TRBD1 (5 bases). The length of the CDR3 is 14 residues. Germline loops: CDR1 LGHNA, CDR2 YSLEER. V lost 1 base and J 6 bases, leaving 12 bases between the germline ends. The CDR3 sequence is CASSQGTGTAEAFF. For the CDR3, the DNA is TGCGCCAGCAGCCAAGGGACGGGGACGGCTGAAGCTTTCTTT.

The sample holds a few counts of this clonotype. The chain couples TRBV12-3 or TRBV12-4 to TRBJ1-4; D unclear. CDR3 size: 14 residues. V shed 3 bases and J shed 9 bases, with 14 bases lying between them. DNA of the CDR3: TGTGCCAGCAGTTTCCTCCCTCCGGATAAAAAACTGTTTTTT. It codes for CASSFLPPDKKLFF.

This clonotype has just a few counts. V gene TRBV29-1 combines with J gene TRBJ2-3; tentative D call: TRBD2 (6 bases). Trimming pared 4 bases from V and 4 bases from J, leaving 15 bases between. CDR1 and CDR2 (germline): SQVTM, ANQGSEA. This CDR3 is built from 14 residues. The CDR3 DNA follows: TGCAGCGTTGCTAGCGCCATTATATCAGATACGCAGTATTTT. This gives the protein CSVASAIISDTQYF.

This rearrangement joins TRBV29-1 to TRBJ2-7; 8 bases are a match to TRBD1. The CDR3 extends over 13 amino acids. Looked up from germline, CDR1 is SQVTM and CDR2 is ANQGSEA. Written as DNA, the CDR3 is TGCAGTGCCGGGACAGGCAATACCTACGAGCAGTACTTC. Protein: CSAGTGNTYEQYF.

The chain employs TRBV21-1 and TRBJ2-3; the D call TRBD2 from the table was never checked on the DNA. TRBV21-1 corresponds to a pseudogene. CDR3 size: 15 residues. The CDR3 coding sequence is TGTGCCAGCAGCAAAGAGGGCGGGAGGGAAGATACGCAGTATTTT. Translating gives CASSKEGGREDTQYF.